This T cell receptor beta chain derives from a study of T cells in Graves' hyperthyroidism and ophthalmopathy. With a duration under 2 months, the hyperthyroidism was newly diagnosed in patients aged 18 to 65. Diagnosis rested on symptoms, serum thyroxine and TRAb, thyroid ultrasound, and orbital computed tomography. Sample collection date corresponds to first hyperthyroidism diagnosis, prior to any ophthalmopathy symptoms. Regions amplified from RNA transcripts were the TCR beta CDR3 regions. With the HTBI primer set, the TCR CDR3 went through a first round of RT-PCR. TCRdb processed the multiplex PCR reads anew with MiXCR; each CDR3 protein has one entry. The data contain around 300,000 distinct CDR3 sequences, roughly 15% of them singletons. From germline, CDR1 is SGHRS and CDR2 YFSETQ. This CDR3 has 13 residues. Worth noting for this clonotype: The germline gene is not matched at one end of the junction; a read error may be the cause.

This clonotype was obtained from a woman in her 50s with Graves' hyperthyroidism that later progressed to Graves' ophthalmopathy. Sequencing used blood. The J gene is TRBJ2-5, the V gene TRBV5-1; tentatively, D is TRBD1 or TRBD2 (6 bases each). CDR3 coding DNA: TGCGCCCGCAGCTTTGAGGGGGGCGAGACCCAGTACTTC. Amino acid sequence: CARSFEGGETQYF.